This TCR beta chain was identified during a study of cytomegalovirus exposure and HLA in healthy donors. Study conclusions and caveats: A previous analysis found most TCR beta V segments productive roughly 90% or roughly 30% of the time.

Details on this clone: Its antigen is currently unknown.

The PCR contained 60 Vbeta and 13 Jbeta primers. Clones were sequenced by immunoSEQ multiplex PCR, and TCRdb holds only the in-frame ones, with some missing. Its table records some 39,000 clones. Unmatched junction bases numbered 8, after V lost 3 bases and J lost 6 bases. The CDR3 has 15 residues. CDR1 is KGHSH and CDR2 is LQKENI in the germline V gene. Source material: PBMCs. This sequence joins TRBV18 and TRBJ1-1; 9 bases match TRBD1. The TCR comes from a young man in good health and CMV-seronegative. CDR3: CASSPQQGARAEAFF. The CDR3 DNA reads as TGTGCCAGCTCACCGCAACAGGGGGCTAGGGCTGAAGCTTTCTTT.